The 18 T cell receptor beta chains in this list originate from one sample, sequenced in a study of blood T cell repertoires in COVID-19. The repertoire was sequenced with immunoSEQ multiplex PCR; TCRdb's copy has only in-frame clones and lacks some. In the table there are about 130,000 clones, 75% to 90% of which are singletons. Sequencing was performed on peripheral blood. These receptors all come from a man aged 55 to 70 with active or convalescent COVID-19.

This chain connects TRBV10-3 to TRBJ2-7, with 14 bases that match TRBD2. V dropped 0 bases and J dropped 6; count of bases not matched to a gene: 4. Germline CDR1 reads ENHRY; CDR2 reads SYGVKD. This CDR3 has 16 residues. The CDR3 protein is CAISESGGTSGSEQYF. In DNA, the CDR3 is TGTGCCATCAGTGAGTCGGGGGGGACTAGCGGGAGCGAGCAGTACTTC.

The V and J genes are TRBV27 and TRBJ2-7, with 9 bases matching TRBD1. There are 15 residues in the CDR3. The V and J ends lost 5 bases and 4 bases, in that order; junction bases with no gene match: 9. Germline CDR1 reads MNHEY; CDR2 reads SMNVEV (reference sequence). CDR3 DNA sequence: TGTGCCAGCAGTCCCCGGGACAGGGCGGTTTACGAGCAGTACTTC. Protein sequence: CASSPRDRAVYEQYF.

V is TRBV11-2 and J is TRBJ1-2, with D perhaps TRBD1 (5 bases). The CDR3 spans 11 residues. Trimming shortened V by 10 bases and J by 7 bases, and 13 bases separated the two germline ends. Germline V lookup: CDR1 SGHAT, CDR2 FQNNGV. The CDR3 spells CATGGDAGYTF. The CDR3 DNA sequence: TGTGCCACGGGGGGGGATGCTGGCTACACCTTC.

The gene calls are TRBV30 and TRBJ2-1; TRBD2 agrees at 7 bases. Losses at the gene ends were 2 bases for V and 3 bases for J; bases not matched to a gene: 4. The CDR3 is 14 amino acids. Germline lookup yields CDR1 GTSNPN and CDR2 SVGIG (reference sequence). The CDR3 sequence: CAWSTTGGYNEQFF. CDR3 nucleotide sequence: TGTGCCTGGAGTACAACGGGGGGCTACAATGAGCAGTTCTTC. The whole variable domain, remainder taken from reference TRBV30 and TRBJ2-1, is SQTIHQWPATLVQPVGSPLSLECTVEGTSNPNLYWYRQAAGRGLQLLFYSVGIGQISSEVPQNLSASRPQDRQFILSSKKLLLSDSGFYLCAWSTTGGYNEQFFGPGTRLTVL.

This clone appeared a single time. This chain joins TRBV7-7 and TRBJ2-2; no reliable D call. V lost 2 bases and J 6 bases, leaving 7 bases between the germline ends. The CDR3 totals 13 residues. The germline V gene encodes CDR1 SSHAT and CDR2 FNYEAQ (reference sequence). CDR3 nucleotide sequence: TGTGCCAGCAGCTTACTAGTTTCCGGGGAGCTGTTTTTT. Translating gives CASSLLVSGELFF.

V gene TRBV18 combines with J gene TRBJ1-4; D may be TRBD1 (5 bases). Between the trimmed V and J ends, which lost 3 bases and 5 bases, there was a span of 10 bases. Germline V gene sequence: CDR1 KGHSH, CDR2 LQKENI. The CDR3 extends over 14 amino acids. The CDR3, as DNA: TGTGCCAGCTCACCGCAGGGCTCGAATGAAAAACTGTTTTTT. Its protein is CASSPQGSNEKLFF.

The rearrangement joins TRBV28 to TRBJ2-7; 7 nucleotides match TRBD1. The CDR3 is made up of 15 amino acids. CDR1 MDHEN and CDR2 SYDVKM come from the germline V gene. The V gene end was trimmed by 2 bases and the J gene end by 1 base; junction bases not matched to a gene: 5. CDR3: CASSLLRDSSYEQYF. The CDR3 region has the DNA TGTGCCAGCAGTTTACTACGGGACAGTTCCTACGAGCAGTACTTC.

This clone was counted once. This chain's CDR3 is CASSPPGQQYNEQFF. CDR3 nucleotides: TGTGCCAGCAGCCCGCCTGGGCAGCAGTACAATGAGCAGTTCTTC. The chain uses TRBV7-9 and TRBJ2-1; no clear D gene. The germline V and J ends were trimmed by 5 bases and 4 bases, with 15 bases remaining between them. In germline, CDR1 is SEHNR, CDR2 FQNEAQ (reference sequence). CDR3 size: 15 residues.

V is TRBV6-6 and J is TRBJ1-4; 7 bases are shared with TRBD1. After removal of 4 bases from V and 8 bases from J, the junction contained 7 bases not matched to a gene. This CDR3 region has 14 residues. Germline CDR1 is MNHNY and CDR2 is SVGAGI (reference sequence). The CDR3 loop is CASSFGQGGEKLFF. In nucleotides, the CDR3 is TGTGCCAGCAGTTTTGGGCAGGGGGGAGAAAAACTGTTTTTT.

The V gene is TRBV28, the J gene TRBJ2-5; weak D call: TRBD1 (5 bases). Per germline, CDR1 MDHEN and CDR2 SYDVKM. This CDR3 is built from 14 residues. V was shortened by 1 base and J by 4 bases, with 10 bases between the two germline ends. The CDR3 bases are TGTGCCAGCAGTTTATCGGCTAGGGGAGAGACCCAGTACTTC. This sequence encodes CASSLSARGETQYF.

The chain recombines TRBV30 with TRBJ1-2; 9 positions agree with TRBD1. CDR1 GTSNPN and CDR2 SVGIG come from the germline V gene (reference sequence). The CDR3 has 13 residues. The J segment lost 7 bases and the V segment lost 0 bases, leaving 3 bases of the junction unmatched. The DNA of the CDR3 is TGTGCCTGGAGTGTAGACAGGGGGTCTGGCTACACCTTC. Its translation is CAWSVDRGSGYTF.

The J gene is TRBJ2-6, the V gene TRBV28; TRBD1 matches at 9 bases. Germline V CDR1 and CDR2: MDHEN, SYDVKM. The length of the CDR3 is 19 residues. Trimming took 5 bases from V and 3 from J; bases not matched to a gene: 14. Written as DNA, the CDR3 is TGTGCCAGCAGTAGCGGGACAGGGAGGATCTGGGGTGGGGCCAACGTCCTGACTTTC. This gives the protein CASSSGTGRIWGGANVLTF. Full variable domain (missing parts from reference TRBV28 and TRBJ2-6): DVKVTQSSRYLVKRTGEKVFLECVQDMDHENMFWYRQDPGLGLRLIYFSYDVKMKEKGDIPEGYSVSREKKERFSLILESASTNQTSMYLCASSSGTGRIWGGANVLTFGAGSRLTVL.

The rearrangement links TRBV6-5 to TRBJ1-4, with no clear D. Germline V lookup: CDR1 MNHEY, CDR2 SVGAGI. The CDR3 consists of 11 residues. V lost 7 bases to trimming and J lost 5 bases, with 5 bases between them. CDR3 nucleotide sequence: TGTGCCAGCACCGAGAATGAAAAACTGTTTTTT. Translated, it gives CASTENEKLFF.

This clone was observed a handful of times. The genes are TRBV27 and TRBJ2-5; TRBD2 matches at 9 bases. The CDR3 contains 17 residues. Germline V CDR1 and CDR2: MNHEY, SMNVEV (reference sequence). With 7 bases clipped from V and 5 bases from J, the junction kept 17 bases outside the gene matches. The chain's CDR3 is CASNRFGLAGPEETQYF. DNA for the CDR3: TGTGCCAGCAATAGGTTTGGCCTAGCGGGACCGGAGGAGACCCAGTACTTC.

The chain uses TRBV7-9 and TRBJ2-3; 7 nucleotides agree with TRBD2. Germline assignment: CDR1 SEHNR and CDR2 FQNEAQ (reference sequence). This CDR3 is 13 amino acids long. V trimming: 3 bases; J trimming: 8 bases; junction bases outside the gene matches: 5. CDR3 amino acids: CASSFGGSATQYF. In nucleotides, the CDR3 is TGTGCCAGCAGCTTTGGCGGGAGTGCTACGCAGTATTTT.

The chain employs TRBV28 and TRBJ2-1; D uncertain. This CDR3 is 14 amino acids long. V was cut by 5 bases and J by 5 bases, with 13 bases left in between. The V gene's germline CDR1 is MDHEN and CDR2 SYDVKM. In DNA form, the CDR3 reads TGTGCCAGCAGTCTTCCCCAGGTTAACAATGAGCAGTTCTTC. Amino acids: CASSLPQVNNEQFF. The whole variable domain, filled in from reference TRBV28 and TRBJ2-1, reads DVKVTQSSRYLVKRTGEKVFLECVQDMDHENMFWYRQDPGLGLRLIYFSYDVKMKEKGDIPEGYSVSREKKERFSLILESASTNQTSMYLCASSLPQVNNEQFFGPGTRLTVL.

The rearrangement joins TRBV6-5 to TRBJ2-3; maybe TRBD2 (6 bases). V gave up 6 bases and J gave up 2 bases, with 15 bases separating them. CDR1 MNHEY and CDR2 SVGAGI come from the germline V gene. The CDR3 covers 15 residues. In DNA, the CDR3 is TGTGCCAGCAGCCATACTAGCAGAGTCACAGATACGCAGTATTTT. This translates into CASSHTSRVTDTQYF.

The genes are TRBV5-1 and TRBJ1-4; 7 nucleotides line up with TRBD1. The CDR3 covers 14 residues. Germline assignment: CDR1 SGHRS and CDR2 YFSETQ. The V gene end was trimmed by 2 bases and the J gene end by 6 bases; junction bases not matched to a gene: 4. The CDR3 sequence is CASSLTGDYEKLFF. The CDR3 DNA follows: TGCGCCAGCAGCTTAACAGGGGACTATGAAAAACTGTTTTTT. Variable domain in full (rest from reference TRBV5-1 and TRBJ1-4): KAGVTQTPRYLIKTRGQQVTLSCSPISGHRSVSWYQQTPGQGLQFLFEYFSETQRNKGNFPGRFSGRQFSNSRSEMNVSTLELGDSALYLCASSLTGDYEKLFFGSGTQLSVL.